This T cell receptor beta chain came from a study of cytomegalovirus exposure and HLA in healthy donors. This clone has only a few counts. Its antigen is currently unknown. Amplification used 60 Vbeta primers and 13 Jbeta primers. The data were produced by immunoSEQ multiplex PCR, yet TCRdb's version contains in-frame clones alone and is incomplete. The sample consists of about 190,000 clones, approximately 78% of them appearing once. Findings and limits, study-wide: The majority of CMV-associated TCR beta chains were reported as apparently HLA-restricted in a later analysis. Under in vitro conditions, a few CMV-associated chains were confirmed as specific for CMV antigens. Productive rates of about 87% or about 30% were seen for most TCR beta V segments in an earlier analysis. As a later analysis showed, a missense DCLRE1C variant was linked to trimming of TCR beta V- and J-genes.

The germline V gene encodes CDR1 SGDLS and CDR2 YYNGEE. The V end was cut by 0 bases, the J end by 4 bases, with 13 bases between. The CDR3 runs to 15 residues. The TCR sequence derives from a woman aged 18-29 years in good health and CMV-seronegative. Sequenced sample: PBMCs. V usage is TRBV9 and J usage is TRBJ2-5; perhaps TRBD2 as D (6 bases). CDR3 DNA sequence: TGTGCCAGCAGCGTAGCGGAGGGAGTGTCAGAGACCCAGTACTTC. As protein: CASSVAEGVSETQYF.